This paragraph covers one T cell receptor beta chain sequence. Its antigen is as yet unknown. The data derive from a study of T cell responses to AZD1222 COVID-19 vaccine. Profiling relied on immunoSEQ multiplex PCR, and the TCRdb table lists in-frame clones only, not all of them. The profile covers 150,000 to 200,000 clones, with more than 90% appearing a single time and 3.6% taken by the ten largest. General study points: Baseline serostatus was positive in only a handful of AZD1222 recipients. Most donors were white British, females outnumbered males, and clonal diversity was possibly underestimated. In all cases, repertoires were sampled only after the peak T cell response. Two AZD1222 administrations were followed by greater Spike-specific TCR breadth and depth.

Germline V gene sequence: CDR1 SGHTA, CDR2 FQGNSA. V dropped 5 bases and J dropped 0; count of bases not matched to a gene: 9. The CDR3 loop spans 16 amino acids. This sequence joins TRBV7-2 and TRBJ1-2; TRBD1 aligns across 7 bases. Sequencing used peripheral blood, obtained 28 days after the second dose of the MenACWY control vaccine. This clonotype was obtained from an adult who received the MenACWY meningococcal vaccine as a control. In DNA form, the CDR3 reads TGTGCCAGCAGCAGGGGACAGCGACGTGCTAACTATGGCTACACCTTC. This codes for CASSRGQRRANYGYTF.